This T cell receptor (beta chain) was captured in a study of blood T cell repertoires in COVID-19. Study at large: The United States, Italy and Spain were the sources of the acute and convalescent COVID-19 samples.

Generated by immunoSEQ multiplex PCR, the TCRdb table keeps only in-frame clones and is missing some. The sample yields some 78,000 clones, around 89% seen once. In germline, CDR1 is MNHNY, CDR2 SVGAGI (reference sequence). The CDR3 runs to 16 residues. The ends lost 8 bases at V and 0 bases at J; junction bases unmatched: 12. The source is a man in his sixties or seventies with active or convalescent COVID-19. The sequenced sample consisted of peripheral blood. The genes are TRBV6-6 and TRBJ1-1, with TRBD1 matching 7 bases. The CDR3 sequence is CASDHSRTGLNTEAFF. Here the CDR3 DNA reads TGTGCCAGCGACCACTCGCGGACAGGATTGAACACTGAAGCTTTCTTT.